The 12 T cell receptor beta chains below were found in one sample sequenced in a study of blood T cell repertoires in COVID-19. The protocol was immunoSEQ multiplex PCR, while the TCRdb copy is restricted to in-frame clones and leaves out a portion. The sample holds 100,000 to 150,000 clones, over 60% seen once. Sequenced input: peripheral blood. The receptor source for this set is a middle-aged man with active or convalescent COVID-19.

The chain employs TRBV3-1 (or the pseudogene TRBV3-2) and TRBJ1-2, with D possibly being TRBD1 (5 bases). Germline CDR1 LGHDT, CDR2 YNNKEL (reference sequence). This CDR3 region has 14 residues. V shed 4 bases and J shed 4 bases, with 13 bases lying between them. In DNA, the CDR3 is TGTGCCAGCAGCCCCTCGGGGGGAGGCTATGGCTACACCTTC. Its translation is CASSPSGGGYGYTF.

The chain combines TRBV6-6 with TRBJ1-2, with D unresolved. Trimming removed 5 bases from V and 1 base from J, with 5 bases in between. The CDR3 has 12 residues. From germline, CDR1 is MNHNY and CDR2 SVGAGI (reference sequence). The CDR3 sequence: CASSPRNYGYTF. CDR3 nucleotide sequence: TGTGCCAGCAGTCCCCGTAACTATGGCTACACCTTC.

This chain connects TRBV28 to TRBJ1-1, with 7 positions matching TRBD1. The germline CDR1 and CDR2 sequences are MDHEN and SYDVKM. The CDR3 is 16 residues long. The V and J ends lost 5 bases and 1 base, in that order; junction bases with no gene match: 10. The CDR3 protein is CASSLITGAPNTEAFF. CDR3 in DNA: TGTGCCAGCAGTCTGATTACAGGGGCCCCGAACACTGAAGCTTTCTTT.

This sequence joins TRBV5-1 and TRBJ1-1, with 7 bases lining up with TRBD1. The V segment lost 4 bases and the J segment 4 bases; nucleotides outside the gene matches: 10. The CDR3 runs 15 residues. The germline V gene encodes CDR1 SGHRS and CDR2 YFSETQ. CDR3 bases: TGCGCCAGCAGCAAGCCCCAGGGGGAGAGCACTGAAGCTTTCTTT. Translated, it gives CASSKPQGESTEAFF.

The rearrangement links TRBV5-4 to TRBJ2-3, with 16 bases fitting TRBD2. From germline, CDR1 is SGHNT and CDR2 YYREEE (reference sequence). V shed 2 bases, J shed 4 bases, and the junction held 10 bases outside the gene matches. This CDR3 region has 19 residues. The CDR3 protein is CASSFPGLAGGLSADTQYF. CDR3 sequence (DNA): TGTGCCAGCAGCTTCCCGGGACTAGCGGGGGGGCTTTCCGCAGATACGCAGTATTTT.

This sequence joins TRBV19 and TRBJ2-3; the D gene is possibly TRBD1 (5 bases). The germline CDR1 and CDR2 sequences are LNHDA and SQIVND (reference sequence). The CDR3 is 14 amino acids. The germline V and J ends were trimmed by 0 bases and 3 bases, with 7 bases remaining between them. The CDR3 region is CASSIEKGTDTQYF. CDR3 DNA: TGTGCCAGTAGTATAGAAAAGGGGACAGATACGCAGTATTTT.

The chain links TRBV10-2 to TRBJ2-7, with 7 positions matching TRBD1. The CDR3 consists of 13 residues. Germline assignment: CDR1 WSHSY and CDR2 SAAADI. The V segment lost 6 bases and the J segment 7 bases; nucleotides outside the gene matches: 9. The CDR3 region has the DNA TGCGCCAGCAGGCACCCGACAGGGAATGAGCAGTACTTC. It specifies CASRHPTGNEQYF.

This sequence joins TRBV6-5 and TRBJ2-7; no definite D call. Trimming removed 8 bases from V and 0 bases from J, with 11 bases in between. CDR3 length equals 13 residues. Looked up from germline, CDR1 is MNHEY and CDR2 is SVGAGI. The CDR3 nucleotides are TGTGCCAGCGCGGCCTATAGCTCCTACGAGCAGTACTTC. This translates into CASAAYSSYEQYF.

J is TRBJ1-5 and V is TRBV5-1; TRBD1 aligns across 8 bases. The germline gives CDR1 SGHRS, CDR2 YFSETQ. With 4 bases clipped from V and 6 bases from J, the junction kept 9 bases outside the gene matches. The CDR3 loop spans 15 amino acids. The CDR3 spells CASSPTGGRSQPQHF. DNA for the CDR3: TGCGCCAGCAGCCCAACAGGGGGGAGAAGTCAGCCCCAGCATTTT.

Written as DNA, the CDR3 is TGTGCCAGCTCCCGGCGGGTCGCCGGGGAAGGAAACACCATATATTTT. This codes for CASSRRVAGEGNTIYF. The chain uses TRBV18 and TRBJ1-3; D ambiguous. The germline V gene has CDR1 KGHSH and CDR2 LQKENI. The CDR3 has 16 residues. Trimming took 6 bases from V and 4 from J, leaving 19 bases between them.

This chain links TRBV5-1 with TRBJ1-2; no reliable D call. The V gene lost 3 bases and the J gene lost 4 bases, with 10 bases spanning the gap. The CDR3 runs to 13 residues. The germline V gene encodes CDR1 SGHRS and CDR2 YFSETQ. This chain's CDR3 is CASSYEGIYGYTF. In nucleotides, the CDR3 is TGCGCCAGCAGCTATGAGGGTATCTATGGCTACACCTTC. The full variable domain, in which reference TRBV5-1 and TRBJ1-2 provide the parts outside the CDR3, is KAGVTQTPRYLIKTRGQQVTLSCSPISGHRSVSWYQQTPGQGLQFLFEYFSETQRNKGNFPGRFSGRQFSNSRSEMNVSTLELGDSALYLCASSYEGIYGYTFGSGTRLTVV.

This chain uses TRBV6-4 with TRBJ1-2, with 8 bases fitting TRBD1. This CDR3 comprises 16 residues. V lost 6 bases and J lost 4; bases outside the gene matches: 13. Germline V gene data show CDR1 as MRHNA and CDR2 as SNTAGT. The CDR3: CASRKSQGADTYGYTF. The DNA of the CDR3 is TGTGCCAGCAGAAAATCCCAGGGGGCCGACACCTATGGCTACACCTTC.